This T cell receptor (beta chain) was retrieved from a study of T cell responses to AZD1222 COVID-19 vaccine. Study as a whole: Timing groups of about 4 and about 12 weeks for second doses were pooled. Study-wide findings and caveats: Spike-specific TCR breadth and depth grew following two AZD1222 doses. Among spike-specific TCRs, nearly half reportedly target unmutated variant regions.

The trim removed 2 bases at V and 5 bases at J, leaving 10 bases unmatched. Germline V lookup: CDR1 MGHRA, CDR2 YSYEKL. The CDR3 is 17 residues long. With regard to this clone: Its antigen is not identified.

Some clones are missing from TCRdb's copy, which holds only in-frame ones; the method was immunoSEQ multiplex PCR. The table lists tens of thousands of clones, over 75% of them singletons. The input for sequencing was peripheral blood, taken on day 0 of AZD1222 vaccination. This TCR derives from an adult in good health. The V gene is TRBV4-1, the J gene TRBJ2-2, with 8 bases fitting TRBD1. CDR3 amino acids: CASSQSRTGFYTGELFF. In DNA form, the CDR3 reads TGCGCCAGCAGCCAAAGTAGGACAGGGTTTTATACCGGGGAGCTGTTTTTT.